The 31 T cell receptor beta chains given below trace back to one sample, sequenced in a study of STAT5B mutations in CD4+ large granular lymphocyte leukemia. Here immunoSEQ multiplex PCR was the method, and the copy in TCRdb shows in-frame clones only, minus some. The sample carries under 25,000 clones, 72% recorded once. Sequenced: CD4+ T cells from blood buffy coats. All receptors come from a human donor in good health.

V is TRBV2 and J is TRBJ1-2; D not certain. V lost 6 bases, J lost 4 bases, and 9 bases lay in between. CDR1 is SNHLY, CDR2 FYNNEI, per germline. This CDR3 contains 12 residues. The CDR3, as DNA: TGTGCCAGCAGGGCAGCCCTCTATGGCTACACCTTC. Translating gives CASRAALYGYTF. The variable domain in full, with the rest retrieved from reference TRBV2 and TRBJ1-2, is EPEVTQTPSHQVTQMGQEVILRCVPISNHLYFYWYRQILGQKVEFLVSFYNNEISEKSEIFDDQFSVERPDGSNFTLKIRSTKLEDSAMYFCASRAALYGYTFGSGTRLTVV.

This chain links TRBV19 with TRBJ1-6; TRBD1 might be the D (5 bases). The V end was cut by 6 bases, the J end by 8 bases, with 14 bases between. This CDR3 has 14 residues. Per the germline V gene, CDR1 is LNHDA and CDR2 is SQIVND (reference sequence). CDR3 sequence: CASSTGTAHSPLHF. The CDR3 DNA reads TGTGCCAGTAGCACCGGGACTGCCCATTCACCCCTCCACTTT.

The chain has TRBV7-9 and TRBJ1-2; D may be TRBD1 (6 bases). The CDR3 is made up of 15 amino acids. CDR1 is SEHNR and CDR2 is FQNEAQ in the germline V gene (reference sequence). The V and J ends lost 3 bases and 6 bases respectively, with 17 bases between them. The chain's CDR3 is CASSFQEGGSDGYTF. Here the CDR3 DNA reads TGTGCCAGCAGCTTCCAAGAGGGGGGGTCGGATGGCTACACCTTC. Full variable domain (outside the CDR3, taken from reference TRBV7-9 and TRBJ1-2): DTGVSQNPRHKITKRGQNVTFRCDPISEHNRLYWYRQTLGQGPEFLTYFQNEAQLEKSRLLSDRFSAERPKGSFSTLEIQRTEQGDSAMYLCASSFQEGGSDGYTFGSGTRLTVV.

The rearrangement joins TRBV5-1 to TRBJ1-5, with a possible D match to TRBD1 (6 bases). Trimming stripped 5 bases from V and 6 bases from J, with 15 bases between. The germline CDR1 and CDR2 sequences are SGHRS and YFSETQ. The CDR3 totals 14 residues. The CDR3 reads CASSIGTIGQPQHF. In DNA, the CDR3 is TGCGCCAGCAGTATTGGGACAATAGGTCAGCCCCAGCATTTT.

This rearrangement joins TRBV19 to TRBJ1-1, with a tentative D call TRBD1 (6 bases). Between the trimmed V and J ends, which lost 3 bases and 4 bases, there was a span of 15 bases. The CDR3 loop spans 15 amino acids. Germline V gene lookup returns CDR1 LNHDA and CDR2 SQIVND (reference sequence). CDR3 residues: CASSMRGGGSTEAFF. The CDR3 coding sequence is TGTGCCAGTAGTATGAGAGGAGGGGGGAGCACTGAAGCTTTCTTT.

The chain carries TRBV7-2 and TRBJ2-7; tentatively, D is TRBD1 (6 bases). Trimming took off 5 bases at V and 9 bases at J, with 20 bases between the two ends. CDR3 size: 14 residues. In germline, CDR1 is SGHTA, CDR2 FQGNSA. CDR3 nucleotide sequence: TGTGCCAGCAGCCTCTCCCGCCCACAGGGTGGGCAGTACTTC. This sequence encodes CASSLSRPQGGQYF. Full variable domain (outside the CDR3, taken from reference TRBV7-2 and TRBJ2-7): GAGVSQSPSNKVTEKGKDVELRCDPISGHTALYWYRQSLGQGLEFLIYFQGNSAPDKSGLPSDRFSAERTGGSVSTLTIQRTQQEDSAVYLCASSLSRPQGGQYFGPGTRLTVT.

This clone has a handful of counts. The V gene is TRBV7-9, the J gene TRBJ2-7; no firm D call. The CDR3 runs to 11 residues. Per the germline V gene, CDR1 is SEHNR and CDR2 is FQNEAQ (reference sequence). Trimming cost V 5 bases and J 4 bases, with 6 bases left between them. The CDR3 here is CASSQLYEQYF. In DNA form, the CDR3 reads TGTGCCAGCAGCCAATTGTACGAGCAGTACTTC.

The chain links TRBV5-6 to TRBJ1-1, with 9 bases identical to TRBD1. The CDR3 runs to 18 residues. The germline gives CDR1 SGHDT, CDR2 YYEEEE. With 4 bases clipped from V and 5 bases from J, the junction kept 18 bases outside the gene matches. The CDR3 region is CASSPPGRTGAPGTEAFF. Here the CDR3 DNA reads TGTGCCAGCAGCCCACCTGGACGGACAGGGGCTCCGGGGACTGAAGCTTTCTTT.

In its sample, this clone was seen a few times. V usage is TRBV4-3 and J usage is TRBJ1-1; TRBD1 aligns across 7 bases. J gave up 4 bases and V 1 base, and 3 bases lay outside the gene matches. Germline loops: CDR1 LGHNA, CDR2 YSLEER. There are 14 residues in the CDR3. CDR3 nucleotides: TGCGCCAGCAGCCAAGGACAGGGCGGCACTGAAGCTTTCTTT. It specifies CASSQGQGGTEAFF.

This clone was recorded once. The chain carries TRBV5-4 and TRBJ1-4; 7 nucleotides agree with TRBD1. Germline values: CDR1 SGHNT, CDR2 YYREEE (reference sequence). J lost 5 bases, V lost 8 bases, and 21 bases had no gene match. The CDR3 contains 18 residues. The CDR3 here is CASQRYPPGTAKNEKLFF. The CDR3 DNA reads as TGTGCCAGTCAGCGATACCCCCCAGGGACAGCTAAAAATGAAAAACTGTTTTTT.

This clone was seen a few times. The gene calls are TRBV4-1 and TRBJ1-1; perhaps TRBD1 as D (5 bases). Germline values: CDR1 MGHRA, CDR2 YSYEKL. The CDR3 totals 15 residues. V was cut by 1 base and J by 2 bases, with 11 bases left in between. The CDR3 sequence: CASSQARGGNTEAFF. Written as DNA, the CDR3 is TGCGCCAGCAGCCAAGCCCGGGGGGGTAACACTGAAGCTTTCTTT.

The J gene is TRBJ1-5, the V gene TRBV5-6, with 7 bases lining up with TRBD1. Germline CDR1 is SGHDT and CDR2 is YYEEEE. The junction had 7 bases not matched to a gene; V was cut back by 0 bases and J by 7 bases. The CDR3 sequence is 15 residues long. This chain's CDR3 is CASSLAGTVVQPQHF. In nucleotides, the CDR3 is TGTGCCAGCAGCTTGGCCGGGACAGTTGTACAGCCCCAGCATTTT.

J is TRBJ2-1 and V is TRBV4-1; D might be TRBD2 (5 bases). This CDR3 spans 14 amino acids. With 9 bases removed from V and 0 bases from J, the gap between germline ends came to 12 bases. Germline V lookup: CDR1 MGHRA, CDR2 YSYEKL. Written as DNA, the CDR3 is TGCGCCAGTCGATACGAGGGCTCCTACAATGAGCAGTTCTTC. Protein: CASRYEGSYNEQFF.

The V gene is TRBV28, the J gene TRBJ2-2; D might be TRBD1 (5 bases). The CDR3 runs 14 residues. Trimming took off 6 bases at V and 1 base at J, with 9 bases between the two ends. Germline CDR1 reads MDHEN; CDR2 reads SYDVKM. CDR3 in amino acids: CASRQVVNTGELFF. For the CDR3, the DNA is TGTGCCAGCAGACAGGTCGTGAACACCGGGGAGCTGTTTTTT.

V is TRBV6-1 and J is TRBJ1-5; D is uncertain. Trimming left V 0 bases short and J 1 base short, with 10 bases between. The CDR3 extends over 16 amino acids. Looked up from germline, CDR1 is MNHNS and CDR2 is SASEGT. The CDR3 protein is CASSEAGVLSNQPQHF. CDR3 sequence (DNA): TGTGCCAGCAGTGAAGCGGGAGTACTAAGCAATCAGCCCCAGCATTTT.

V gene TRBV5-1 combines with J gene TRBJ1-5; TRBD1 agrees at 8 bases. The V gene end was trimmed by 5 bases and the J gene end by 6 bases; junction bases not matched to a gene: 10. This CDR3 comprises 15 residues. The germline V gene encodes CDR1 SGHRS and CDR2 YFSETQ. In nucleotides, the CDR3 is TGCGCCAGCAGTTCCACGACAGGGACAGGTCAGCCCCAGCATTTT. Its protein is CASSSTTGTGQPQHF.

The chain employs TRBV19 and TRBJ1-5; D gene ambiguous. V shed 6 bases and J shed 4 bases, with 10 bases lying between them. Germline assignment: CDR1 LNHDA and CDR2 SQIVND (reference sequence). The CDR3 is 13 amino acids. CDR3 protein: CASRLNGNQPQHF. The CDR3 nucleotides read TGTGCCAGTAGGCTCAATGGAAATCAGCCCCAGCATTTT.

The J gene is TRBJ2-2, the V gene TRBV25-1; 9 bases line up with TRBD1. The V segment lost 6 bases and the J segment 3 bases; nucleotides outside the gene matches: 5. Germline V CDR1 and CDR2: MGHDK, SYGVNS. The CDR3 contains 15 residues. This CDR3 is CASSPGQGYTGELFF. The CDR3 nucleotides are TGTGCCAGCAGCCCGGGACAGGGTTACACCGGGGAGCTGTTTTTT.

The CDR3 region has the DNA TGTGCCATCAGACCCCGACAAGAAACCTACGAGCAGTACTTC. It codes for CAIRPRQETYEQYF. V gene TRBV10-3 combines with J gene TRBJ2-7; D unresolved. The V and J ends lost 6 bases and 2 bases respectively, with 14 bases between them. The CDR3 loop spans 14 amino acids. Germline loops: CDR1 ENHRY, CDR2 SYGVKD.

The rearrangement uses TRBV4-1 and TRBJ2-5, with a weak D call TRBD1 (6 bases). CDR1 is MGHRA and CDR2 is YSYEKL in the germline V gene. The CDR3 sequence is 15 residues long. The germline V and J ends were trimmed by 2 bases and 2 bases, with 12 bases remaining between them. The chain's CDR3 is CASSQRWGQQETQYF. The CDR3 nucleotides read TGCGCCAGCAGCCAAAGGTGGGGGCAACAAGAGACCCAGTACTTC.

This clone was found once. The chain has TRBV6-5 and TRBJ2-5; 9 positions agree with TRBD2. From germline, CDR1 is MNHEY and CDR2 SVGAGI. CDR3 length: 15 residues. The V gene end was trimmed by 6 bases and the J gene end by 5 bases; junction bases not matched to a gene: 10. CDR3 in amino acids: CASSPGTSNPETQYF. As DNA, the CDR3 is TGTGCCAGCAGCCCCGGGACTAGCAATCCGGAGACCCAGTACTTC.

This rearrangement joins TRBV5-1 to TRBJ2-7; D not resolved. Between the trimmed V and J ends, which lost 0 bases and 1 base, there was a span of 11 bases. The CDR3 is 15 residues long. Germline CDR1 reads SGHRS; CDR2 reads YFSETQ. The CDR3 here is CASSLAGIGSYEQYF. The CDR3 bases are TGCGCCAGCAGCTTGGCCGGTATAGGTTCCTACGAGCAGTACTTC.

CDR3 residues: CASSQKYGGAETQYF. The CDR3 DNA follows: TGCGCCAGCAGCCAAAAATACGGGGGGGCGGAGACCCAGTACTTC. The rearrangement joins TRBV4-1 to TRBJ2-5, with TRBD2 matching 8 bases. The CDR3 runs to 15 residues. V lost 2 bases to trimming and J lost 5 bases; unmatched junction nucleotides: 7. Looked up from germline, CDR1 is MGHRA and CDR2 is YSYEKL.

The CDR3 bases are TGCGCCAGCAGCCTAAATCCGGGGACGGCTGGAAACACCATATATTTT. It translates to CASSLNPGTAGNTIYF. V is TRBV5-1 and J is TRBJ1-3, with a weak D call TRBD1 (5 bases). The germline CDR1 and CDR2 sequences are SGHRS and YFSETQ. The CDR3 contains 16 residues. V was trimmed by 4 bases and J by 2 bases, leaving 16 bases between them. The whole variable domain, remainder taken from reference TRBV5-1 and TRBJ1-3, is KAGVTQTPRYLIKTRGQQVTLSCSPISGHRSVSWYQQTPGQGLQFLFEYFSETQRNKGNFPGRFSGRQFSNSRSEMNVSTLELGDSALYLCASSLNPGTAGNTIYFGEGSWLTVV.

The chain uses TRBV7-2 and TRBJ2-1, with 11 bases identical to TRBD2. Unmatched junction bases numbered 12, after V lost 1 base and J lost 4 bases. The CDR3 totals 19 residues. Germline lookup yields CDR1 SGHTA and CDR2 FQGNSA. The CDR3 loop is CASSLGSRRTSGRYNEQFF. CDR3 bases: TGTGCCAGCAGCTTAGGGTCCCGACGGACTAGCGGGCGGTACAATGAGCAGTTCTTC.

This clone was seen a few times. The chain has TRBV9 and TRBJ1-1, with a possible D match to TRBD1 (6 bases). There are 15 residues in the CDR3. Germline-derived CDR1 and CDR2 are SGDLS and YYNGEE. V lost 0 bases and J 1 base, leaving 10 bases between the germline ends. The chain's CDR3 is CASSVVGGENTEAFF. The CDR3 DNA sequence: TGTGCCAGCAGCGTAGTAGGGGGGGAGAACACTGAAGCTTTCTTT.

This chain uses TRBV19 with TRBJ1-5; tentatively, D is TRBD1 (6 bases). Germline CDR1 and CDR2: LNHDA and SQIVND (reference sequence). Trimming shortened V by 11 bases and J by 3 bases, and 17 bases separated the two germline ends. CDR3 length: 14 residues. The CDR3 DNA sequence: TGTGCCTCCGGGGGGGGACACTTCAATCAGCCCCAGCATTTT. The encoded protein is CASGGGHFNQPQHF.

This clone was seen a few times. The chain links TRBV19 to TRBJ1-4, with 7 bases that match TRBD1. CDR3 size: 15 residues. V lost 5 bases, J lost 1 base, and 4 bases stayed unmatched. Germline-derived CDR1 and CDR2 are LNHDA and SQIVND (reference sequence). The CDR3 reads CASSPRTGTNEKLFF. CDR3 in DNA: TGTGCCAGTAGTCCCCGGACAGGAACTAATGAAAAACTGTTTTTT.

This chain links TRBV15 with TRBJ1-3; D is unclear. This CDR3 is built from 14 residues. From germline, CDR1 is LNHNV and CDR2 YYDKDF (reference sequence). Trimming removed 3 bases at V and 0 bases at J, with 6 bases between. CDR3 nucleotide sequence: TGTGCCACCAGCAGCGGGATCTCTGGAAACACCATATATTTT. Amino acids: CATSSGISGNTIYF.

This rearrangement joins TRBV5-4 to TRBJ1-3, with 7 bases aligning to TRBD1. The V segment lost 0 bases and the J segment 2 bases; nucleotides outside the gene matches: 5. This CDR3 has 16 amino acids. Germline-derived CDR1 and CDR2 are SGHNT and YYREEE (reference sequence). CDR3 DNA: TGTGCCAGCAGCTTGGGGCCGGACAGGACTGGAAACACCATATATTTT. Its translation is CASSLGPDRTGNTIYF.

The chain combines TRBV5-5 with TRBJ2-1; 11 bases agree with TRBD1. Germline V gene lookup returns CDR1 SGHKS and CDR2 YYEKEE (reference sequence). The CDR3 loop spans 15 amino acids. The V gene end was trimmed by 6 bases and the J gene end by 7 bases; junction bases not matched to a gene: 9. CDR3 protein: CASTSRDRGENEQFF. Here the CDR3 DNA reads TGTGCCAGCACCTCCCGGGACAGGGGGGAGAATGAGCAGTTCTTC.